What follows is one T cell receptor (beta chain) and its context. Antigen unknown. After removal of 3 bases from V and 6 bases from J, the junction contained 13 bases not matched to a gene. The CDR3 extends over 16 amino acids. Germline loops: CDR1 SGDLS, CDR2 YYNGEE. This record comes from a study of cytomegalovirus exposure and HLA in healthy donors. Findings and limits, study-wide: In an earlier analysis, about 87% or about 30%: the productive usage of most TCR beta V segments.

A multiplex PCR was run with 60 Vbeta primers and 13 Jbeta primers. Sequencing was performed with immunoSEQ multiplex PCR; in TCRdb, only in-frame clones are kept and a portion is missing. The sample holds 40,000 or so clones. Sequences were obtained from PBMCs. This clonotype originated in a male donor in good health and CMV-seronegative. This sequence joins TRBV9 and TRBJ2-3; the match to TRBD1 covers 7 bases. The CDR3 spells CASSAGSGTDVDTQYF. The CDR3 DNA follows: TGTGCCAGCAGCGCGGGATCCGGGACAGACGTGGATACGCAGTATTTT.